This T cell receptor (beta chain) came from a study of blood T cells in healthy people across ages. The CDR3 covers 12 residues. The V end was cut by 7 bases, the J end by 14 bases, with 19 bases between. Germline values: CDR1 MNHEY, CDR2 SMNVEV (reference sequence). This clonotype was detected ten times or more. With a J-beta primer mix and a sample-barcoded 5' primer, a second PCR ran about 6 to 11 cycles. TCRdb passed the 5' RACE reads through MiXCR, listing each CDR3 protein once. This table has about 580,000 distinct CDR3 sequences, around 50% appearing once. The specimen was blood. The rearrangement uses TRBV27 and TRBJ2-3, with D possibly TRBD2 on 5 matching bases. This receptor was taken from an elderly man in good health. In nucleotides, the CDR3 is TGTGCCAGCATGCCGGAGGCAGGCGGGCGGTATTTT. This translates into CASMPEAGGRYF.